Presented here are 14 T cell receptor beta chains from one specimen sequenced in a study of T cell responses to AZD1222 COVID-19 vaccine. Measured with immunoSEQ multiplex PCR; TCRdb has only the in-frame clones, and not every one. Found here are about 84,000 clones, 70% to 90% of them singletons; the top ten hold 10%. The source was peripheral blood, collected 28 days after the second AZD1222 dose. The receptors derive from an adult who received the AZD1222 COVID-19 vaccine.

In this sample, this clone turned up a few times. This chain links TRBV2 with TRBJ1-6; D remains ambiguous. The CDR3 contains 13 residues. The ends were cut back, 7 bases at V and 6 bases at J, with 10 bases in the middle. CDR1 is SNHLY and CDR2 is FYNNEI in the germline V gene. The CDR3 sequence is CASTAWGNSPLHF. CDR3 in DNA: TGTGCCAGCACGGCGTGGGGTAATTCACCCCTCCACTTT.

The chain combines TRBV5-5 with TRBJ1-4, with TRBD1 matching 7 bases. The CDR3 has 17 amino acids. Losses at the gene ends were 0 bases for V and 8 bases for J; bases not matched to a gene: 13. Germline CDR1 is SGHKS and CDR2 is YYEKEE (reference sequence). The CDR3 DNA follows: TGTGCCAGCAGCTTGGAACTACAGGGGAGGACTGCGGAAAAACTGTTTTTT. Amino acid sequence: CASSLELQGRTAEKLFF.

V gene TRBV28 combines with J gene TRBJ1-5; D not resolved. CDR3 length: 12 residues. With 8 bases removed from V and 3 bases from J, the gap between germline ends came to 8 bases. Looked up from germline, CDR1 is MDHEN and CDR2 is SYDVKM. The CDR3 nucleotides read TGTGCCAGCGAGGGTCCCAATCAGCCCCAGCATTTT. The encoded protein is CASEGPNQPQHF.

The chain links TRBV19 to TRBJ1-1, with 7 bases lining up with TRBD1. V was pared by 3 bases and J by 4 bases, with 11 bases of the junction left unmatched. The CDR3 covers 16 residues. CDR1 and CDR2 from the germline V gene are LNHDA and SQIVND (reference sequence). CDR3 loop: CASSMGTAERSTEAFF. The CDR3 DNA follows: TGTGCCAGTAGTATGGGGACAGCCGAGAGGAGCACTGAAGCTTTCTTT.

The V and J genes are TRBV5-1 and TRBJ2-7; D possibly corresponds to TRBD2 (5 bases). The germline V and J ends were trimmed by 0 bases and 6 bases, with 19 bases remaining between them. This CDR3 comprises 16 residues. From germline, CDR1 is SGHRS and CDR2 YFSETQ. This CDR3 reads CASSLGGTAVQGEQYF. The CDR3 bases are TGCGCCAGCAGCTTGGGTGGCACAGCGGTGCAAGGCGAGCAGTACTTC.

This clone was seen a few times. The chain couples TRBV11-2 to TRBJ1-1; D is perhaps TRBD1 (5 bases). This CDR3 comprises 14 residues. CDR1 and CDR2 (germline): SGHAT, FQNNGV. V lost 3 bases to trimming and J lost 3 bases, with 11 bases between them. The CDR3 nucleotides are TGTGCCAGCAGCTTCACAGGTAGGGACACTGAAGCTTTCTTT. This gives the protein CASSFTGRDTEAFF. Using reference TRBV11-2 and TRBJ1-1 for the parts outside the CDR3, the full variable domain is EAGVAQSPRYKIIEKRQSVAFWCNPISGHATLYWYQQILGQGPKLLIQFQNNGVVDDSQLPKDRFSAERLKGVDSTLKIQPAKLEDSAVYLCASSFTGRDTEAFFGQGTRLTVV.

The chain's CDR3 is CASSRGAGQETQYF. The CDR3, as DNA: TGTGCCAGCTCACGAGGCGCGGGACAAGAGACCCAGTACTTC. This sequence joins TRBV18 and TRBJ2-5; D is perhaps TRBD2 (6 bases). The CDR3 is made up of 14 amino acids. V lost 4 bases to trimming and J lost 2 bases, with 11 bases between them. Germline CDR1 is KGHSH and CDR2 is LQKENI.

This chain links TRBV3-1 (or the pseudogene TRBV3-2) with TRBJ2-1; 12 nucleotides align to TRBD2. There are 15 residues in the CDR3. The ends lost 1 base at V and 5 bases at J; junction bases unmatched: 0. Looked up from germline, CDR1 is LGHDT and CDR2 is YNNKEL (reference sequence). The CDR3 here is CASSQGTSGNNEQFF. In nucleotides, the CDR3 is TGTGCCAGCAGCCAAGGGACTAGCGGGAACAATGAGCAGTTCTTC.

The V gene is TRBV11-3, the J gene TRBJ2-3, with 13 bases that match TRBD2. V lost 5 bases to trimming and J lost 1 base; unmatched junction nucleotides: 3. The CDR3 sequence is 16 residues long. In germline, CDR1 is SGHNT, CDR2 YENEEA. The DNA for the CDR3 is TGTGCCAGCAGCCCCGGGACTAGCGGGGGCACAGATACGCAGTATTTT. It translates to CASSPGTSGGTDTQYF. Using reference TRBV11-3 and TRBJ2-3 for the parts outside the CDR3, the full variable domain is EAGVVQSPRYKIIEKKQPVAFWCNPISGHNTLYWYLQNLGQGPELLIRYENEEAVDDSQLPKDRFSAERLKGVDSTLKIQPAELGDSAVYLCASSPGTSGGTDTQYFGPGTRLTVL.

This rearrangement joins TRBV5-4 to TRBJ2-5, with D perhaps matching TRBD1 or TRBD2 (5 bases each). The CDR3 length is 15 residues. CDR1 is SGHNT and CDR2 is YYREEE in the germline V gene (reference sequence). The V end lost 0 bases, the J end lost 1 base, and 10 bases lay between the germline ends. The CDR3 DNA is TGTGCCAGCAGCTTGGCCGGGGCGGTCCAAGAGACCCAGTACTTC. Translation: CASSLAGAVQETQYF.

This rearrangement joins TRBV3-1 (or the pseudogene TRBV3-2) to TRBJ1-5; D is unresolved. V lost 4 bases and J lost 0, with 10 bases in between. Germline CDR1 reads LGHDT; CDR2 reads YNNKEL (reference sequence). The length of the CDR3 is 15 residues. The CDR3 here is CASSRSPNSNQPQHF. Written as DNA, the CDR3 is TGTGCCAGCAGCCGGAGTCCTAATAGCAATCAGCCCCAGCATTTT.

The rearrangement joins TRBV12-3 or TRBV12-4 to TRBJ1-1; D unresolved. The CDR3 runs 13 residues. Deletions cut 3 bases from V and 2 bases from J, with 7 bases between. The CDR3 reads CASSFAANTEAFF. The CDR3 DNA reads as TGTGCCAGCAGTTTTGCAGCCAACACTGAAGCTTTCTTT.

V and J are TRBV18 and TRBJ2-2; D might be TRBD1 (5 bases). This CDR3 has 16 residues. Per the germline V gene, CDR1 is KGHSH and CDR2 is LQKENI. V was trimmed by 3 bases and J by 0 bases, leaving 11 bases between them. Here the CDR3 DNA reads TGTGCCAGCTCACCTACGACAGCCGCGAACACCGGGGAGCTGTTTTTT. Its translation is CASSPTTAANTGELFF.

The chain recombines TRBV9 with TRBJ2-1, with TRBD2 matching over 10 bases. From germline, CDR1 is SGDLS and CDR2 YYNGEE. The V segment lost 0 bases and the J segment 5 bases; nucleotides outside the gene matches: 5. This CDR3 contains 16 residues. CDR3 nucleotide sequence: TGTGCCAGCAGCGTAGTAGCGGGGGGCAGTCACAATGAGCAGTTCTTC. It specifies CASSVVAGGSHNEQFF.